The clone carrying this T cell receptor (beta chain) was seen a few times. Its specificity is unknown. The entry originates in a study of molecular identifiers for immune sequencing clone quantification. TCR libraries were built in bulk with a published protocol and specific TCR primers. Using its own MiXCR run on the PCR reads, TCRdb lists one record per CDR3 protein. The repertoire holds approximately 590,000 distinct CDR3 sequences, around 25% seen once, with about 0.78% in the top ten. In the sort, naive CD8 T cells were defined as CD8+CD4-CCR7+CD45RA+. The CDR3 totals 17 residues. Trimming cost V 6 bases and J 0 bases; bases outside gene matches: 14. Germline assignment: CDR1 DFQATT and CDR2 SNEGSKA (reference sequence). Findings and caveats of the study: Among around 1 million naive cells, as was reported, spiked Jurkat TCR RNA from one cell was detectable.

Sequencing was carried out using naive CD8+ T cells from blood, with Jurkat cell RNA spiked in. Subset: FACS-sorted CD8+CD4-CCR7+CD45RA+ naive T cells. The TCR sequence derives from a human donor in good health. Some libraries in this study had Jurkat cell RNA spiked in. The chain is built from TRBV20-1 and TRBJ1-1; 9 bases match TRBD1. The CDR3 is CSAPAQPGQGVNTEAFF. The CDR3 DNA sequence: TGCAGTGCCCCCGCCCAACCGGGACAGGGAGTGAACACTGAAGCTTTCTTT.